The 18 T cell receptor beta chains given below trace back to one sample, sequenced in a study of cytomegalovirus exposure and HLA in healthy donors. The primer mix had 60 Vbeta and 13 Jbeta primers. TCRdb's table, derived via immunoSEQ multiplex PCR, lists solely in-frame clones and lacks some. The table has approximately 190,000 clones, 84% seen once. Sequences were obtained from PBMCs. These receptors were obtained from a woman aged 45 to 65 in good health and CMV-seropositive.

A single count supports this clone. The V call is TRBV28, the J call TRBJ2-1; 10 nucleotides align to TRBD2. J was trimmed by 5 bases and V by 1 base; bases with no gene match: 11. Germline CDR1 reads MDHEN; CDR2 reads SYDVKM. The CDR3 has 18 amino acids. The DNA for the CDR3 is TGTGCCAGCAGTTTATCTCTCGGAGTAGCGGGGGGCAACAATGAGCAGTTCTTC. Translation: CASSLSLGVAGGNNEQFF.

The chain is built from TRBV6-4 and TRBJ1-1; TRBD1 is a possible D gene (6 bases). V lost 10 bases and J lost 1, with 10 bases in between. The CDR3 loop spans 12 amino acids. Germline V lookup: CDR1 MRHNA, CDR2 SNTAGT. The CDR3 sequence: CANYRANTEAFF. The DNA for the CDR3 is TGTGCCAACTACAGGGCGAACACTGAAGCTTTCTTT.

The gene calls are TRBV28 and TRBJ1-3; D might be TRBD1 (6 bases). V was clipped by 2 bases and J by 0 bases, with 8 bases between them. CDR1 MDHEN and CDR2 SYDVKM come from the germline V gene. This CDR3 has 15 amino acids. The CDR3 DNA reads as TGTGCCAGCAGTTTAAGACAGGTCTCTGGAAACACCATATATTTT. Residues: CASSLRQVSGNTIYF.

The sample holds a few counts of this clone. The chain combines TRBV4-3 with TRBJ2-1; perhaps TRBD2 as D (5 bases). The CDR3 extends over 13 amino acids. Germline CDR1 and CDR2: LGHNA and YSLEER. With 0 bases removed from V and 12 bases from J, the gap between germline ends came to 12 bases. Here the CDR3 reads CASSQETTSGQFF. The CDR3 nucleotides are TGCGCCAGCAGCCAAGAGACTACTTCGGGGCAGTTCTTC.

This clone was detected once. The chain uses TRBV21-1 and TRBJ2-7; the table's TRBD1 call for D was not verified on the DNA. TRBV21-1 is a pseudogene segment. This CDR3 has 16 amino acids. The CDR3 spells CASSYPDTPIRYEQYF. The DNA for the CDR3 is TGTGCCAGCAGCTACCCGGACACTCCAATCAGGTACGAGCAGTACTTC.

This chain joins TRBV6-5 and TRBJ2-7, with 8 positions matching TRBD2. CDR3 length equals 13 residues. Per the germline V gene, CDR1 is MNHEY and CDR2 is SVGAGI. J was trimmed by 2 bases and V by 6 bases; bases with no gene match: 3. The CDR3 is CASSGGEPYEQYF. The CDR3 region has the DNA TGTGCCAGCAGCGGGGGGGAGCCCTACGAGCAGTACTTC.

The chain links TRBV6-5 to TRBJ2-3; 7 nucleotides align to TRBD2. Germline CDR1 MNHEY, CDR2 SVGAGI. With V trimmed by 5 bases and J by 3 bases, 5 bases remained unmatched. This CDR3 is 14 amino acids long. The CDR3 loop reads CASSLGGGTDTQYF. CDR3 nucleotide sequence: TGTGCCAGCAGTCTTGGGGGGGGTACAGATACGCAGTATTTT.

The V and J genes are TRBV5-6 and TRBJ1-1, with D perhaps matching TRBD1 (5 bases). CDR1 is SGHDT, CDR2 YYEEEE, per germline. Trimming left V 2 bases short and J 0 bases short, with 11 bases between. This CDR3 is built from 15 residues. In nucleotides, the CDR3 is TGTGCCAGCAGCTTAAGACAGACCTTGAACACTGAAGCTTTCTTT. The encoded protein is CASSLRQTLNTEAFF.

The chain recombines TRBV7-9 with TRBJ1-6; D perhaps matches TRBD1 (6 bases). The V gene's germline CDR1 is SEHNR and CDR2 FQNEAQ (reference sequence). Trimming took off 5 bases at V and 7 bases at J, with 12 bases between the two ends. The CDR3 covers 14 residues. CDR3 nucleotide sequence: TGTGCCAGCAGCACATACAGGGACAATTCACCCCTCCACTTT. Translated, it gives CASSTYRDNSPLHF.

The rearrangement joins TRBV14 to TRBJ2-2, with 9 positions matching TRBD2. CDR3 length: 19 residues. Unmatched junction bases numbered 12, after V lost 1 base and J lost 3 bases. Germline lookup yields CDR1 SGHDN and CDR2 FVKESK. CDR3 region: CASSQAPLNSGGYTGELFF. The CDR3 coding sequence is TGTGCCAGCAGCCAAGCCCCCTTAAATAGCGGGGGTTACACCGGGGAGCTGTTTTTT.

This clone has only one observation. The DNA for the CDR3 is TGCGCCAGCAGCTTGGGGGGGGGCTCCTACAATGAGCAGTTCTTC. Its protein product is CASSLGGGSYNEQFF. The genes are TRBV5-1 and TRBJ2-1, with 7 nucleotides matching TRBD2. V shed 0 bases, J shed 0 bases, and the junction held 0 bases outside the gene matches. The CDR3 extends over 15 amino acids. Germline V gene data show CDR1 as SGHRS and CDR2 as YFSETQ.

This clone was seen a handful of times. The rearrangement links TRBV7-2 to TRBJ1-2; possible D gene TRBD1, 5 bases. V lost 4 bases and J lost 6, with 12 bases in between. Germline CDR1 and CDR2: SGHTA and FQGNSA. CDR3 length equals 13 residues. The CDR3 here is CASSWAGVDGYTF. CDR3 nucleotides: TGTGCCAGCAGCTGGGCGGGGGTCGATGGCTACACCTTC.

The chain carries TRBV4-3 and TRBJ2-2; D remains unclear. The CDR3 loop spans 12 amino acids. V was pared by 0 bases and J by 9 bases, with 5 bases between. Germline V gene sequence: CDR1 LGHNA, CDR2 YSLEER. The CDR3 bases are TGCGCCAGCAGCCAAGAGGGCCGGGAGCTGTTTTTT. Residues: CASSQEGRELFF.

The gene calls are TRBV6-1 and TRBJ1-5, with D possibly TRBD1 on 6 matching bases. Germline CDR1 reads MNHNS; CDR2 reads SASEGT. Trimming shortened V by 6 bases and J by 5 bases, and 11 bases separated the two germline ends. This CDR3 has 13 residues. In DNA form, the CDR3 reads TGTGCCAGCAGCAGAACAGGGCATCAGCCCCAGCATTTT. Translation gives CASSRTGHQPQHF.

The chain joins TRBV19 to TRBJ2-5; 7 nucleotides align to TRBD1. The J call is doubtful: the DNA matches TRBJ2-7 better. The germline CDR1 and CDR2 sequences are LNHDA and SQIVND (reference sequence). The CDR3 is made up of 16 amino acids. CDR3 amino acids: CASSDGRGSLSYEQYF. CDR3 bases: TGTGCCAGTAGTGACGGCAGGGGGTCTCTCTCCTACGAGCAGTACTTC.

Regarding this clone: This sample also contains other DNA sequences that code for the same CDR3. This sequence joins TRBV5-1 and TRBJ2-1, with D possibly matching TRBD2 (6 bases). From germline, CDR1 is SGHRS and CDR2 YFSETQ. V dropped 4 bases and J dropped 2 bases, with 10 bases sitting between them. This CDR3 contains 14 residues. This chain's CDR3 is CASSPGETYNEQFF. CDR3 DNA: TGCGCCAGCAGCCCGGGGGAAACCTACAATGAGCAGTTCTTC.

This rearrangement joins TRBV5-5 to TRBJ2-5; 7 bases are shared with TRBD2. This CDR3 is 12 amino acids long. With V trimmed by 9 bases and J by 4 bases, 6 bases remained unmatched. CDR1 is SGHKS, CDR2 YYEKEE, per germline (reference sequence). CDR3 nucleotide sequence: TGTGCCACTGCGGGGGTTGGAGAGACCCAGTACTTC. The encoded protein is CATAGVGETQYF.

This clone was found a few times. The V and J genes are TRBV6-1 and TRBJ1-5; weak D call: TRBD1 (6 bases). From germline, CDR1 is MNHNS and CDR2 SASEGT. The CDR3 spans 13 residues. Trimming stripped 7 bases from V and 4 bases from J, with 11 bases between. CDR3 bases: TGTGCCAGCACCTGGACAGAGAATCAGCCCCAGCATTTT. This translates into CASTWTENQPQHF.